What follows is one TCR beta chain and its context. The data were taken from a study of blood T cell repertoires in COVID-19. Across the whole study: Samples taken during acute and convalescent COVID-19 were collected in the United States, Italy and Spain. In each case, the material was cDNA or gDNA derived from T cells, B-cell-depleted T cells, or PBMCs.

In the original workflow: Nucleated cell number was recorded as an estimate derived from reference gene primer amplification. Profiled with immunoSEQ multiplex PCR; TCRdb holds only in-frame clones, not every one. V and J calls and clone size are as listed in that table; D and trimming were resolved from the DNA. The table includes nearly 200,000 clones, 86% detected once. Sequenced input: peripheral blood. This clonotype originated in a woman between 70 and 85 years old with acute or convalescent COVID-19.

CDR3 in DNA: TGTGCCAGCAGTTACTCGGCAGGGTCTACCGGGGAGCTGTTTTTT. This translates into CASSYSAGSTGELFF. This sequence joins TRBV6-2 or TRBV6-3 and TRBJ2-2, with D tentatively TRBD1 (5 bases). Germline V gene data show CDR1 as MNHEY and CDR2 as SVGEGT. This CDR3 is 15 amino acids long. V lost 0 bases and J lost 5, with 10 bases in between.